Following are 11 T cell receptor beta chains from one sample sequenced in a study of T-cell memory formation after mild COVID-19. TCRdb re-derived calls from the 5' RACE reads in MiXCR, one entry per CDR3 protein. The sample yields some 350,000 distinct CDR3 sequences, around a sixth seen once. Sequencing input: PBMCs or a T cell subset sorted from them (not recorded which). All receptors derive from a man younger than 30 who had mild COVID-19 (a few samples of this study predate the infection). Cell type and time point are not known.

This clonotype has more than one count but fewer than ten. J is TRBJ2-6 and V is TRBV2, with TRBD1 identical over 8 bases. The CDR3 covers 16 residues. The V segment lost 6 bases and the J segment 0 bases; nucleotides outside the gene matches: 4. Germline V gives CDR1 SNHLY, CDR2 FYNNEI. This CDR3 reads CASRETGGSGANVLTF. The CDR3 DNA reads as TGTGCCAGCAGAGAAACAGGGGGCTCTGGGGCCAACGTCCTGACTTTC.

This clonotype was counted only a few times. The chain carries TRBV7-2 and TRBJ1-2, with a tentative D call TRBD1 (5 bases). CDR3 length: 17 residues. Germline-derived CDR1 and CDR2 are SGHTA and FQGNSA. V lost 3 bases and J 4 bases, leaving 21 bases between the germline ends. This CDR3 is CASSLVPVTGDPYGYTF. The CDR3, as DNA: TGTGCCAGCAGCTTGGTGCCGGTGACGGGGGACCCCTATGGCTACACCTTC.

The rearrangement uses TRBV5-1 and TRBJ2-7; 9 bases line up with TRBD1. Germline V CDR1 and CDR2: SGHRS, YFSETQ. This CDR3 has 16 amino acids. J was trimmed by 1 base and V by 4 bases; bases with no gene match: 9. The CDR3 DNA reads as TGCGCCAGCAGCCCCTTGGACAGGGGACCATCCTACGAGCAGTACTTC. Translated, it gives CASSPLDRGPSYEQYF.

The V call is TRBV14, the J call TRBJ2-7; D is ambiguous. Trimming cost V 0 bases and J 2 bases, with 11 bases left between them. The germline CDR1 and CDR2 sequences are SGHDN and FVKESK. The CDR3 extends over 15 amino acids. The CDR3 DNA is TGTGCCAGCAGCCAAGATGAGAACACCGCCTACGAGCAGTACTTC. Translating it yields CASSQDENTAYEQYF.

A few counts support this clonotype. This chain's CDR3 is CASSLRLGAEQFF. CDR3 DNA sequence: TGTGCCAGCAGCTTAAGACTAGGTGCTGAGCAGTTCTTC. The V gene is TRBV7-3, the J gene TRBJ2-1, with D possibly being TRBD2 (6 bases). The CDR3 sequence is 13 residues long. Germline assignment: CDR1 SGHTA and CDR2 FQGTGA. Deletions cut 1 base from V and 9 bases from J, with 10 bases between.

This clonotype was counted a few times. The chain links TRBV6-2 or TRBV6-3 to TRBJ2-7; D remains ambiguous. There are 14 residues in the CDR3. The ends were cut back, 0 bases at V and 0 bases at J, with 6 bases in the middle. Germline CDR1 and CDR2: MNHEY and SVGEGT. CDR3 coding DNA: TGTGCCAGCAGTTACTCGTCTGGCTCCTACGAGCAGTACGTC. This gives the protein CASSYSSGSYEQYV.

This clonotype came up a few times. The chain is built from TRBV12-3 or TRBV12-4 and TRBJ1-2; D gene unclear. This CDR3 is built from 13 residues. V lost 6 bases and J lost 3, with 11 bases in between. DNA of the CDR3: TGTGCCAGCAGCCTACTGAGGGACTATGGCTACACCTTC. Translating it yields CASSLLRDYGYTF.

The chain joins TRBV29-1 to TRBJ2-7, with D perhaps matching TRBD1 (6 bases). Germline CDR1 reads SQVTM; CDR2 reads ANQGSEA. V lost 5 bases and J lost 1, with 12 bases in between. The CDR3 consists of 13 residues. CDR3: CSVSNTGSYEQYV. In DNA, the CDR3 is TGCAGCGTTTCCAATACAGGGTCCTACGAGCAGTACGTC.

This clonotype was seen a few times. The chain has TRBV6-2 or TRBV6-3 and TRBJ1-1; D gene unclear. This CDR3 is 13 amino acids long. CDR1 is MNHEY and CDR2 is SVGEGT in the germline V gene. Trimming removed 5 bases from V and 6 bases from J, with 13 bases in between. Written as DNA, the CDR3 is TGTGCCAGCAGTCGGACCTACAGCCCTGAAGCTTTCTTT. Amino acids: CASSRTYSPEAFF.

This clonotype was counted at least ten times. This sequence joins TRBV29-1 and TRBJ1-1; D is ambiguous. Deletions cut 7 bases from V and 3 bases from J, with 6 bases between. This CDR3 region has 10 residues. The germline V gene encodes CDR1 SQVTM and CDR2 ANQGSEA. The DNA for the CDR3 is TGCAGCGGGATGGACACTGAAGCTTTCTTT. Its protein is CSGMDTEAFF.

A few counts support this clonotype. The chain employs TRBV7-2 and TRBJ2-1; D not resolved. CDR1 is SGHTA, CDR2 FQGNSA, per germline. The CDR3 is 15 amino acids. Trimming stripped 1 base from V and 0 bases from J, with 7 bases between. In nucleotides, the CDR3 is TGTGCCAGCAGCTTAGACAAGAGCTCCTACAATGAGCAGTTCTTC. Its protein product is CASSLDKSSYNEQFF. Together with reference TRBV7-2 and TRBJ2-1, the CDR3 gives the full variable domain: GAGVSQSPSNKVTEKGKDVELRCDPISGHTALYWYRQSLGQGLEFLIYFQGNSAPDKSGLPSDRFSAERTGGSVSTLTIQRTQQEDSAVYLCASSLDKSSYNEQFFGPGTRLTVL.